These T cell receptor beta chains were read from a single sample in a study of blood T cell repertoires in COVID-19. Assay: immunoSEQ multiplex PCR; the TCRdb copy retains only in-frame clones and omits some. The sample comprises about 150,000 clones, 65% to 85% of which are singletons, and approximately 13% rests with the top ten. The sample taken for sequencing was peripheral blood. These receptors were collected from a man aged 60 to 75 with active or convalescent COVID-19. Both conserved end residues are part of each CDR3. A D gene is named only where the DNA matches it firmly. For some rows the clone size is stated as once, few or many, or as a class when expanded; others skip it.

clone_size | j_call | d_call | v_call | cdr3_nt | cdr3_aa
- | TRBJ2-1 | TRBD2 | TRBV11-3 | TGTGCCAGCAGCCCTCGTAGCGGGGATTACAATGAGCAGTTCTTC | CASSPRSGDYNEQFF
- | TRBJ1-6 | TRBD1 | TRBV3-1/TRBV3-2 | TGTGCCAGCAGCCTTCGGGACAGTAATTCACCCCTCCACTTT | CASSLRDSNSPLHF
- | TRBJ2-7 | - | TRBV7-8 | TGTGCCAGCAGCTCCTGGGGGGGCGAGTCGGTCGAGCAGTACTTC | CASSSWGGESVEQYF
- | TRBJ1-6 | TRBD1 | TRBV5-1 | TGCGCCAGCAGCTTGGTCACACAGGGGAATTCACCCCTCCACTTT | CASSLVTQGNSPLHF
- | TRBJ1-2 | - | TRBV7-2 | TGTGCCAGCAGCTTTGGGACATACTATGGCTACACCTTC | CASSFGTYYGYTF
- | TRBJ1-1 | TRBD1 | TRBV9 | TGTGCCAGCAGCGTAGGGACAGGCCCGAACACTGAAGCTTTCTTT | CASSVGTGPNTEAFF
- | TRBJ1-1 | TRBD1 | TRBV3-1/TRBV3-2 | TGTGCCAGCAGGCAACCCTTCCGACAGGGGGTCACTGAAGCTTTCTTT | CASRQPFRQGVTEAFF
- | TRBJ2-7 | - | TRBV7-9 | TGTGCCAGCAGCTCTCCAAGGAGCTCCTACGAGCAGTACTTC | CASSSPRSSYEQYF
- | TRBJ2-7 | TRBD1 | TRBV19 | TGTGCCAGTAGTATTTTTTTGGGACAGGGGGCCTACGAGCAGTACTTC | CASSIFLGQGAYEQYF
- | TRBJ2-6 | TRBD2 | TRBV3-1/TRBV3-2 | TGTGCCAGCAGCCCTCGGACTAGCGGGGCCTCTGGGGCCAACGTCCTGACTTTC | CASSPRTSGASGANVLTF
- | TRBJ2-5 | - | TRBV11-3 | TGTGCCAGCAGCACCACTTCTCAAGAGACCCAGTACTTC | CASSTTSQETQYF
- | TRBJ2-2 | TRBD2 | TRBV2 | TGTGCCAGCAGTGGGACTAGCCAATTAACCGGGGAGCTGTTTTTT | CASSGTSQLTGELFF
- | TRBJ1-1 | TRBD1 | TRBV6-2/TRBV6-3 | TGTGCCAGCAGTTACCCCCCGGACAGGGGTGGTGAAGCTTTCTTT | CASSYPPDRGGEAFF
- | TRBJ2-3 | TRBD2 | TRBV28 | TGTGCCAGCAGTTTTGGAGCGGGAGTAGGGGATACGCAGTATTTT | CASSFGAGVGDTQYF
- | TRBJ1-2 | - | TRBV5-5 | TGTGCCAGCAGCTTGGAGGGGGAAGGGATTTATGGCTACACCTTC | CASSLEGEGIYGYTF
- | TRBJ2-7 | - | TRBV12-3/TRBV12-4 | TGTGCCAGCAGGGACTTGAGCTCCTACGAGCAGTACTTC | CASRDLSSYEQYF
many | TRBJ2-7 | TRBD1 | TRBV28 | TGTGCCAGCAGTTACCGGGACAGGGTCAACGAGCAGTACTTC | CASSYRDRVNEQYF
- | TRBJ2-2 | - | TRBV24-1 | TGTGCCACCAGGGAGGCAGGAGAGGCCGGGGAGCTGTTTTTT | CATREAGEAGELFF